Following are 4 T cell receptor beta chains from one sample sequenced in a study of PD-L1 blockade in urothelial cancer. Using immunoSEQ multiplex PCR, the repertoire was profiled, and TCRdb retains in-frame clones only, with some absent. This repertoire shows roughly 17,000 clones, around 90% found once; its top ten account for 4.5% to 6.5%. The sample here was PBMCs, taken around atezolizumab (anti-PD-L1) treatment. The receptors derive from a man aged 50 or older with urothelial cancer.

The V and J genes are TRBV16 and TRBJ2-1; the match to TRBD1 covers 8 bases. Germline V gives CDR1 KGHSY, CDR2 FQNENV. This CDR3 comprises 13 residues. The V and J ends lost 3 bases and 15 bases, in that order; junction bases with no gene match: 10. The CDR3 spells CASSHRGPIVRFF. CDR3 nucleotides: TGTGCCAGCAGCCACAGGGGGCCTATTGTCCGGTTCTTC.

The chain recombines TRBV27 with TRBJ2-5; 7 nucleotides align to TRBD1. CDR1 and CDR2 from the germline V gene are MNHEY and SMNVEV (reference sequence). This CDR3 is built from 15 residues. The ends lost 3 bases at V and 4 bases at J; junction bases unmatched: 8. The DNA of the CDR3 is TGTGCCAGCAGTTTTTTTAGGGACAGACGAGAGACCCAGTACTTC. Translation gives CASSFFRDRRETQYF.

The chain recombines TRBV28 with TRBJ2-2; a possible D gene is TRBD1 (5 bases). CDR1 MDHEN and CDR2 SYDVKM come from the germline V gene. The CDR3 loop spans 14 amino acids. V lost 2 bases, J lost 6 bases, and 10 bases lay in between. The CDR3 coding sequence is TGTGCCAGCAGTTTAAAGGGGTTCCCCGGGGAGCTGTTTTTT. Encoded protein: CASSLKGFPGELFF.

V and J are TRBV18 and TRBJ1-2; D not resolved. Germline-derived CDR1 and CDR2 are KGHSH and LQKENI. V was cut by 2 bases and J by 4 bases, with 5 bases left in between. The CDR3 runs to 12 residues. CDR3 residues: CASSPTAYGYTF. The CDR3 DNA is TGTGCCAGCTCACCAACAGCCTATGGCTACACCTTC. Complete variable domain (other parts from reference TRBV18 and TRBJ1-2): NAGVMQNPRHLVRRRGQEARLRCSPMKGHSHVYWYRQLPEEGLKFMVYLQKENIIDESGMPKERFSAEFPKEGPSILRIQQVVRGDSAAYFCASSPTAYGYTFGSGTRLTVV.